Below, 23 T cell receptor beta chains from the same sample are listed, as sequenced in a study of monozygotic twins with inflammatory bowel disease (dated by TCRdb to about 2019). Library preparation was by 5' RACE. Sequenced using an Illumina HiSeq 2500. The reads went through TCRdb reprocessing, and each CDR3 protein sequence gets one entry with no DNA. The sample's clone listing holds about 420,000 distinct CDR3 sequences. The ten biggest clones cover around 2.3% of the sample. Sequencing was performed on blood. These receptors were taken from a human donor with ulcerative colitis or Crohn's disease, or a healthy co-twin of an affected twin (not recorded which).

The chain links TRBV9 to TRBJ2-1. CDR3 length equals 14 residues. The germline gives CDR1 SGDLS, CDR2 YYNGEE. CDR3 in amino acids: CASSVQVNANEQFF.

J is TRBJ2-2 and V is TRBV2; checking the TCRdb D call of TRBD1 is not possible without DNA. Germline V lookup: CDR1 SNHLY, CDR2 FYNNEI. CDR3 length: 16 amino acids. This CDR3 is CASSEAVRGNTGELFF.

The chain uses TRBV20-1 and TRBJ1-4; TCRdb lists TRBD1, though no DNA is available to test this call. Germline CDR1 is DFQATT and CDR2 is SNEGSKA (reference sequence). The CDR3 consists of 13 residues. Here the CDR3 reads CSARHPVNEKLFF.

The chain is built from TRBV20-1 and TRBJ1-5; TCRdb's D call of TRBD1 is untestable without DNA. The germline V gene encodes CDR1 DFQATT and CDR2 SNEGSKA (reference sequence). The CDR3 totals 16 residues. The CDR3: CSAPEEGAMVGQPQHF.

The chain employs TRBV16 and TRBJ2-2. Germline CDR1 is KGHSY and CDR2 is FQNENV. The CDR3 runs to 14 residues. CDR3 in amino acids: CASSQRGNTGELFF.

The chain carries TRBV6-5 and TRBJ2-7; TCRdb designates TRBD1, a call that cannot be tested without DNA. The CDR3 totals 15 residues. Germline assignment: CDR1 MNHEY and CDR2 SVGAGI. CDR3 sequence: CASSYHRDRAYEQYF.

The chain has TRBV4-1 and TRBJ2-3. The CDR3 length is 16 residues. Germline loops: CDR1 MGHRA, CDR2 YSYEKL. The CDR3 loop reads CASSQKPAASTDTQYF.

The chain combines TRBV7-9 with TRBJ2-2; the D call of TRBD1 rests on TCRdb alone, since no DNA is present to check it. The germline gives CDR1 SEHNR, CDR2 FQNEAQ (reference sequence). The CDR3 is made up of 16 amino acids. CDR3 loop: CASSPWTGRGTGELFF.

The chain couples TRBV15 to TRBJ1-1; TCRdb's D gene call, TRBD1, goes unchecked for lack of DNA. In germline, CDR1 is LNHNV, CDR2 YYDKDF (reference sequence). The CDR3 is 15 amino acids. This chain's CDR3 is CATSIGFGGSAEAFF.

This sequence joins TRBV5-1 and TRBJ2-5; checking the TCRdb D call of TRBD2 is not possible without DNA. This CDR3 spans 15 amino acids. Germline-derived CDR1 and CDR2 are SGHRS and YFSETQ. This CDR3 is CASSTIAGMIETQYF.

The CDR3 spells CASSQDGLAGGGGELFF. V and J are TRBV4-3 and TRBJ2-2; TCRdb returns TRBD2, unconfirmable since there is no DNA. This CDR3 spans 17 amino acids. Per germline, CDR1 LGHNA and CDR2 YSLEER.

J is TRBJ1-5 and V is TRBV5-6; TCRdb indicates TRBD1, and absent DNA this call remains unverified. Germline V gene data show CDR1 as SGHDT and CDR2 as YYEEEE. The CDR3 contains 15 residues. The CDR3: CASSSVRTGNQPQHF. Looking up the rest from reference TRBV5-6 and TRBJ1-5 gives the full variable domain: DAGVTQSPTHLIKTRGQQVTLRCSPKSGHDTVSWYQQALGQGPQFIFQYYEEEERQRGNFPDRFSGHQFPNYSSELNVNALLLGDSALYLCASSSVRTGNQPQHFGDGTRLSIL.

This chain connects TRBV12-5 to TRBJ2-3; TCRdb proposes TRBD2, but this gene call is untestable without DNA. The V gene's germline CDR1 is LGHNT and CDR2 FRNRAP. CDR3 length: 17 residues. The CDR3 region is CASAMDPLPQPTDTQYF.

This chain connects TRBV7-9 to TRBJ2-5; TCRdb's D call of TRBD1 is untestable without DNA. In germline, CDR1 is SEHNR, CDR2 FQNEAQ (reference sequence). This CDR3 is built from 15 residues. CDR3 residues: CASSWGQGVTETQYF.

This chain joins TRBV21-1 and TRBJ1-5; the TRBD1 assignment by TCRdb is unverifiable without DNA. TRBV21-1 is a pseudogene segment. CDR3 length equals 19 residues. The CDR3 region is CASSKAPRGGTGVLQPQHF.

The chain recombines TRBV7-2 with TRBJ2-7; without DNA, the TCRdb call of TRBD2 cannot be checked. Germline CDR1 and CDR2: SGHTA and FQGNSA. The CDR3 loop spans 14 amino acids. CDR3 sequence: CASSLLAIPYEQYF.

The chain employs TRBV5-4 and TRBJ2-2; TCRdb selects TRBD2, and the lack of DNA leaves this call unchecked. The CDR3 covers 15 residues. CDR1 and CDR2 (germline): SGHNT, YYREEE (reference sequence). The CDR3 sequence: CASSDGLGGTGELFF.

The V call is TRBV18, the J call TRBJ2-1. CDR1 and CDR2 (germline): KGHSH, LQKENI. The CDR3 length is 12 residues. The CDR3 spells CASSQQGDEQFF.

V usage is TRBV7-9 and J usage is TRBJ2-7; the D gene TCRdb calls, TRBD1, cannot be checked with no DNA. The CDR3 sequence is 13 residues long. The germline V gene has CDR1 SEHNR and CDR2 FQNEAQ (reference sequence). The chain's CDR3 is CASSNGPWGEQYF. Full variable domain (missing parts from reference TRBV7-9 and TRBJ2-7): DTGVSQNPRHKITKRGQNVTFRCDPISEHNRLYWYRQTLGQGPEFLTYFQNEAQLEKSRLLSDRFSAERPKGSFSTLEIQRTEQGDSAMYLCASSNGPWGEQYFGPGTRLTVT.

This chain links TRBV12-3 or TRBV12-4 with TRBJ1-2; the D call from TCRdb, TRBD1, cannot be confirmed without DNA. This CDR3 is built from 14 residues. The CDR3 sequence: CASRPQWQSYGYTF.

This chain uses TRBV20-1 with TRBJ2-7. Germline CDR1 is DFQATT and CDR2 is SNEGSKA (reference sequence). The CDR3 contains 15 residues. This CDR3 is CSARDLRSMSYEQYF.

The rearrangement links TRBV6-5 to TRBJ1-6; TCRdb designates TRBD1, a call that cannot be tested without DNA. This CDR3 region has 16 residues. Germline V gene lookup returns CDR1 MNHEY and CDR2 SVGAGI. The CDR3 here is CASSSLRTASNSPLHF.

The J gene is TRBJ2-1, the V gene TRBV20-1; the D gene TCRdb calls, TRBD1, cannot be checked with no DNA. The CDR3 contains 15 residues. The germline CDR1 and CDR2 sequences are DFQATT and SNEGSKA (reference sequence). The CDR3 region is CSATQGSGSYNEQFF.